This T cell receptor beta chain was captured by sequencing in a study of PD-1 blockade in mismatch repair-deficient tumors (dated by TCRdb to the late 2010s). With respect to the entire study: Between late 2013 and September 2016, the trial enrolled about 78 consecutive patients with more than nine types of mismatch repair-deficient cancer, all of whom had received prior treatment and were progressing. Tumor-associated T cell clones were tracked in the peripheral blood of patients responding to PD-1 blockade by deep sequencing of TCR CDR3 regions.

Taken with the paper, the label for time point translates to: 10-day in vitro stimulation with candidate neoantigen peptide 4. Mismatch repair deficiency in every enrolled patient was established by polymerase chain reaction or immunohistochemistry. TCR sequencing was carried out for a few patients who responded to pembrolizumab therapy. Each of seven ELISpot-reactive candidate neoantigen peptides was used in an approximately ten-day in vitro stimulation prior to TCR sequencing. A control culture lacking peptide was run in an identical manner and was used as the baseline for calculation of clone fold changes. The phase II trial prospectively tested pembrolizumab PD-1 blockade in advanced mismatch repair-deficient cancers regardless of tissue of origin. A remark on this clone: It has no known antigen specificity. No base quality values were provided; no much bigger clone lies one nucleotide off.

Study-wide conclusions, independent of this receptor: Tumor-resident clones, often undetectable in blood before treatment, expanded rapidly after pembrolizumab and then contracted, generally before radiologic responses. Three of seven peptides elicited clonal expansion, yielding approximately 140 unique blood TCRs, about 7 also found in tumor; all positive peptides derived from frameshift mutations.

The germline V gene specifies SGDLS as CDR1 and YYNGEE as CDR2. The CDR3 has 12 amino acids, counting the end cysteine and phenylalanine. Just the 36-base CDR3 DNA is kept, in frame starting at base 1. V was cut back by 6 bases and J by 5 bases, leaving a gap of 11 bases between them. Library creation used the immunoSEQ multiplex PCR assay. The paper's processing steps were these. Clones were defined as neoantigen-specific by significant expansion to the relevant peptide and no significant expansion to any other tested peptide. The immuneACCESS repertoire file appears here via TCRdb, limited to in-frame rearrangements. These files lack a portion of the clones; in checked studies, under half of the deficit traces to unresolved V genes, and the cause of the others is not known. The V and J calls and clone size were taken over from that table, and D and trimming were inferred from the DNA. This sample is represented by about 14,000 clones; around 80% of them were singletons. The ten most abundant clones make up approximately 20% of the sample.

The input for sequencing was cells cultured in vitro, taken from a patient treated with pembrolizumab. This sequence uses TRBV9 and TRBJ1-2; a weak D assignment points to TRBD1 (6 bases agree). The TCR sequence derives from an adult with mismatch repair-deficient cancer. The nucleotides are TGTGCCAGCACCCTTGGACAGTATGGCTACACCTTC. Its protein is CASTLGQYGYTF. This CDR3, with the reference TRBV9 and TRBJ1-2 proteins standing in past its ends, gives the full variable domain DSGVTQTPKHLITATGQRVTLRCSPRSGDLSVYWYQQSLDQGLQFLIQYYNGEERAKGNILERFSAQQFPDLHSELNLSSLELGDSALYFCASTLGQYGYTFGSGTRLTVV.